A selection of T cell receptor beta chains follows, all from one sample in a study of shared clonotypes between healthy human individuals. Method: immunoSEQ multiplex PCR; TCRdb's copy keeps in-frame clones and lacks some. The table has about 100,000 clones, about 71% seen once; the top ten hold around 26%. Source material: memory CD8+ T cells sorted from blood. The receptor source for this set is a woman between 25 and 40 years old in good health. Both conserved end residues are part of each CDR3. D genes are given only for firm matches. Expanded clones are given a class, and other clones once, few, many or no size at all.

j_call: TRBJ1-1
v_call: TRBV2
d_call: -
clone_size: few
cdr3_nt: TGTGCCAGCAGTCGGGACGGCTACACTGAAGCTTTCTTT
cdr3_aa: CASSRDGYTEAFF

j_call: TRBJ1-1
v_call: TRBV6-5
d_call: -
clone_size: many
cdr3_nt: TGTGCCAGCAGTCAACAGAAGACTTATAACACTGAAGCTTTCTTT
cdr3_aa: CASSQQKTYNTEAFF

j_call: TRBJ2-7
v_call: TRBV9
d_call: -
clone_size: few
cdr3_nt: TGTGCCAGCAGCGCCCTCTACGAGCAGTACTTC
cdr3_aa: CASSALYEQYF

j_call: TRBJ1-4
v_call: TRBV5-4
d_call: TRBD1
clone_size: few
cdr3_nt: TGTGCCAGCAGCTCACAGGGGAGGGAAAAACTGTTTTTT
cdr3_aa: CASSSQGREKLFF

j_call: TRBJ1-4
v_call: TRBV9
d_call: TRBD1
clone_size: many
cdr3_nt: TGTGCCAGCAGCCTAGGAGAGACAGGGGGGGAAAAACTGTTTTTT
cdr3_aa: CASSLGETGGEKLFF

j_call: TRBJ1-1
v_call: TRBV7-6
d_call: -
clone_size: -
cdr3_nt: TGTGCCAGCAGCTTACTGTCGTCGGGGGTCAACACTGAAGCTTTCTTT
cdr3_aa: CASSLLSSGVNTEAFF

j_call: TRBJ1-1
v_call: TRBV27
d_call: -
clone_size: once
cdr3_nt: TGTGCCAGCAGTCATGGACGGATGAACACTGAAGCTTTCTTT
cdr3_aa: CASSHGRMNTEAFF

j_call: TRBJ2-5
v_call: TRBV27
d_call: -
clone_size: few
cdr3_nt: TGTGCCAGCAGTTTAGTCCGAGAGGATAAGCAGTACTTC
cdr3_aa: CASSLVREDKQYF

j_call: TRBJ2-7
v_call: TRBV6-5
d_call: -
clone_size: -
cdr3_nt: TGTGCCAGCAGTGAGTCGTCCACAGCCGAGCAGTACTTC
cdr3_aa: CASSESSTAEQYF

j_call: TRBJ2-7
v_call: TRBV2
d_call: -
clone_size: many
cdr3_nt: TGTGCCAGCGCAGGGGACAACTCCTACGAGCAGTACTTC
cdr3_aa: CASAGDNSYEQYF

j_call: TRBJ2-6
v_call: TRBV4-2
d_call: -
clone_size: few
cdr3_nt: TGTGCCAGCAGCCAAGATTCCCCCTCTGGGGCCAACGTCCTGACTTTC
cdr3_aa: CASSQDSPSGANVLTF

j_call: TRBJ1-1
v_call: TRBV25-1
d_call: -
clone_size: many
cdr3_nt: TGTGCCAGCAGTGAATCGATTACAGGGACCACTGAAGCTTTCTTT
cdr3_aa: CASSESITGTTEAFF

j_call: TRBJ2-7
v_call: TRBV5-6
d_call: -
clone_size: once
cdr3_nt: TGTGCCAGCAGCTTGAGGCAGGACTACGAGCAGTACTTC
cdr3_aa: CASSLRQDYEQYF

j_call: TRBJ2-1
v_call: TRBV12-1
d_call: -
clone_size: -
cdr3_nt: TGTGCCAGCAGCCCGGACGGAGGTGGCGGGAGGAAGGACAATGAGCAGTTCTTC
cdr3_aa: CASSPDGGGGRKDNEQFF

j_call: TRBJ2-7
v_call: TRBV5-1
d_call: TRBD2
clone_size: -
cdr3_nt: TGCGCCAGCAGCTTTAGCGGGAGGGGCGAGCAGTACTTC
cdr3_aa: CASSFSGRGEQYF

j_call: TRBJ2-7
v_call: TRBV5-1
d_call: -
clone_size: -
cdr3_nt: TGCGCCAGCAGCCTAGCGCAGGGTCTACTCCCGAACGAGCAGTACTTC
cdr3_aa: CASSLAQGLLPNEQYF

j_call: TRBJ2-5
v_call: TRBV28
d_call: TRBD2
clone_size: -
cdr3_nt: TGTGCCAGCAGTCTACCGGGACTAGCGCCCGCTGAGACCCAGTACTTC
cdr3_aa: CASSLPGLAPAETQYF

j_call: TRBJ2-1
v_call: TRBV28
d_call: TRBD2
clone_size: -
cdr3_nt: TGTGCCAGCAGCTACGTAGAGGCGGGGGATTACAATGAGCAGTTCTTC
cdr3_aa: CASSYVEAGDYNEQFF

j_call: TRBJ2-7
v_call: TRBV7-2
d_call: -
clone_size: -
cdr3_nt: TGTGCCAGCAGCGTCTATGGAAGTTTGGTCTACGAGCAGTACTTC
cdr3_aa: CASSVYGSLVYEQYF

j_call: TRBJ1-4
v_call: TRBV30
d_call: TRBD1
clone_size: -
cdr3_nt: TGTGCCTGGAGTATTGGACAGGGGAGTGAAAAACTGTTTTTT
cdr3_aa: CAWSIGQGSEKLFF

j_call: TRBJ2-5
v_call: TRBV10-3
d_call: TRBD2
clone_size: -
cdr3_nt: TGTGCCATCAGTGACGCCCGGACTAGCGGGAGTAGAGAGACCCAGTACTTC
cdr3_aa: CAISDARTSGSRETQYF

j_call: TRBJ2-1
v_call: TRBV25-1
d_call: -
clone_size: few
cdr3_nt: TGTGCCAGCAGTGAAAGTAGGGAGCAGTTCTTC
cdr3_aa: CASSESREQFF

j_call: TRBJ2-7
v_call: TRBV28
d_call: -
clone_size: many
cdr3_nt: TGTGCCAGCAGTTTAACTAGAGGACTCACTAACCAACCACAGGACTTC
cdr3_aa: CASSLTRGLTNQPQDF

j_call: TRBJ1-4
v_call: TRBV7-2
d_call: TRBD1
clone_size: -
cdr3_nt: TGTGCCAGCAGCCGAGGACAGGGGAACGAAAAACTGTTTTTT
cdr3_aa: CASSRGQGNEKLFF

j_call: TRBJ2-1
v_call: TRBV25-1
d_call: TRBD2
clone_size: -
cdr3_nt: TGTGCCGTAGCGGGAGGGCCCAATGAGCAGTTCTTC
cdr3_aa: CAVAGGPNEQFF

j_call: TRBJ2-1
v_call: TRBV5-1
d_call: -
clone_size: -
cdr3_nt: TGCGCCAGCAGCCAGTTTGTCGGGGATGAGCAGTTCTTC
cdr3_aa: CASSQFVGDEQFF

j_call: TRBJ1-2
v_call: TRBV25-1
d_call: -
clone_size: many
cdr3_nt: TGTGCCAGCAGTAACAGGGAAGATGGCTACACCTTC
cdr3_aa: CASSNREDGYTF

j_call: TRBJ2-2
v_call: TRBV30
d_call: -
clone_size: -
cdr3_nt: TGTGCCTGGAGCAACACCGGGGAGCTGTTTTTT
cdr3_aa: CAWSNTGELFF

j_call: TRBJ2-1
v_call: TRBV28
d_call: -
clone_size: -
cdr3_nt: TGTGCCAGCACCAAAAACCCCCAGGAGTCCTACAATGAGCAGTTCTTC
cdr3_aa: CASTKNPQESYNEQFF

j_call: TRBJ1-4
v_call: TRBV18
d_call: -
clone_size: -
cdr3_nt: TGTGCCAGCTCCCCTTCCCTTGACAGAACGCCCGAAAAACTGTTTTTT
cdr3_aa: CASSPSLDRTPEKLFF

j_call: TRBJ1-3
v_call: TRBV7-9
d_call: -
clone_size: few
cdr3_nt: TGTGCCAGCAGCTTATTCTCGGGAAACACCATATATTTT
cdr3_aa: CASSLFSGNTIYF

j_call: TRBJ2-5
v_call: TRBV5-1
d_call: -
clone_size: -
cdr3_nt: TGCGCCAGCAGCTTGGCAACACAGGGAGAGGGAGAGACCCAGTACTTC
cdr3_aa: CASSLATQGEGETQYF

j_call: TRBJ2-1
v_call: TRBV6-5
d_call: TRBD2
clone_size: few
cdr3_nt: TGTGCCAGCAGCTTGGCGGGAGGTAACGATGAGCAGTTCTTC
cdr3_aa: CASSLAGGNDEQFF

j_call: TRBJ2-7
v_call: TRBV6-1
d_call: -
clone_size: -
cdr3_nt: TGTGCCAGCAGTGACACAATAGAGGGGGATCCCTACGAGCAGTACTTC
cdr3_aa: CASSDTIEGDPYEQYF

j_call: TRBJ2-6
v_call: TRBV4-2
d_call: -
clone_size: -
cdr3_nt: TGTGCCAGCAGCCAAAGCGGCACCTCTGGGGCCAACGTCCTGACTTTC
cdr3_aa: CASSQSGTSGANVLTF

j_call: TRBJ2-3
v_call: TRBV7-2
d_call: -
clone_size: once
cdr3_nt: TGTGCCAGCAGCGCGTTTGGGGGGAGATTTGGAGATACGCAGTATTTT
cdr3_aa: CASSAFGGRFGDTQYF

j_call: TRBJ2-7
v_call: TRBV28
d_call: -
clone_size: -
cdr3_nt: TGTGCCAGCAGATCAGGGGTATACGAGCAGTACTTC
cdr3_aa: CASRSGVYEQYF

j_call: TRBJ2-7
v_call: TRBV25-1
d_call: TRBD2
clone_size: many
cdr3_nt: TGTGCCAGCAGTGGAACGGAGACTAGCAATCACGAGCAGTACTTC
cdr3_aa: CASSGTETSNHEQYF

j_call: TRBJ2-3
v_call: TRBV7-2
d_call: TRBD2
clone_size: -
cdr3_nt: TGTGCCAGCAGCTTAATGAGACTAGCGGGTACAGATACGCAGTATTTT
cdr3_aa: CASSLMRLAGTDTQYF

j_call: TRBJ2-7
v_call: TRBV29-1
d_call: -
clone_size: -
cdr3_nt: TGCAGCGTTGCCGGGGCGGGCTCCTACGAGCAGTACTTC
cdr3_aa: CSVAGAGSYEQYF